The rows below give T cell receptor beta chains drawn from one sample of a study of shared clonotypes between healthy human individuals. Sequencing was performed with immunoSEQ multiplex PCR; in TCRdb, only in-frame clones are kept and a portion is missing. The table shows hundreds of thousands of clones, with 70% to 80% occurring only once. Sequencing input: PBMCs. These TCRs come from a woman aged 35 to 49 in good health. Some clones in this sample may be carry-over from other donors' samples. Both conserved end residues are part of each CDR3. The order of the fields is CDR3 protein, CDR3 DNA, D gene, V gene, clone size, J gene. D genes are given only for firm matches. The size field is filled for only some rows; it gives once, few, many or a size class.

CASRETGPDTQYF | TGTGCCAGCAGGGAGACAGGGCCAGATACGCAGTATTTT | TRBD1 | TRBV28 | . | TRBJ2-3
CASSLGIFYEQYF | TGTGCCAGCAGCTTAGGGATATTCTACGAGCAGTACTTC | . | TRBV5-6 | few | TRBJ2-7
CASTRGHPSYEQYF | TGTGCCAGCACTCGAGGACACCCCTCCTACGAGCAGTACTTC | . | TRBV6-6 | . | TRBJ2-7
CASSLGSNGELFF | TGTGCCAGCAGCTTAGGGTCAAACGGGGAGCTGTTTTTT | . | TRBV11-2 | once | TRBJ2-2
CASSPPGGIEQFF | TGTGCCAGCTCACCACCGGGCGGGATTGAGCAGTTCTTC | . | TRBV18 | . | TRBJ2-1
CASSQDRVGYGYTF | TGCGCCAGCAGCCAAGACAGGGTGGGCTATGGCTACACCTTC | . | TRBV4-1 | medium-sized | TRBJ1-2
CASSLRSDSTDTQYF | TGCGCCAGCAGCCTGAGGTCGGACAGCACAGATACGCAGTATTTT | . | TRBV5-1 | . | TRBJ2-3
CASSKRLAGGLGETQYF | TGTGCCAGCAGCAAACGACTAGCGGGTGGTCTGGGAGAGACCCAGTACTTC | TRBD2 | TRBV11-2 | . | TRBJ2-5
CASSSRQARGEQYF | TGTGCCAGCAGCTCCCGACAGGCGCGGGGCGAGCAGTACTTC | . | TRBV7-6 | . | TRBJ2-7
CASSSILRGANVLTF | TGTGCCAGCAGCTCCATTCTTCGGGGGGCCAACGTCCTGACTTTC | . | TRBV6-5 | few | TRBJ2-6
CASSTHRNQPQHF | TGTGCCAGTAGTACGCATCGCAATCAGCCCCAGCATTTT | . | TRBV19 | . | TRBJ1-5
CASSSATSGRFETQYF | TGTGCCAGCAGCTCCGCCACTAGCGGGAGGTTCGAGACCCAGTACTTC | TRBD2 | TRBV5-6 | . | TRBJ2-5
CASNTPPGEQYF | TGTGCCAGCAACACCCCGCCCGGGGAGCAGTACTTC | . | TRBV28 | . | TRBJ2-7
CSVSTGGSGGELFF | TGCAGCGTCTCCACGGGAGGTTCGGGCGGGGAGCTGTTTTTT | TRBD2 | TRBV29-1 | . | TRBJ2-2
CASSDLGFNTGELFF | TGTGCCAGCAGTGACTTGGGCTTTAACACCGGGGAGCTGTTTTTT | . | TRBV2 | . | TRBJ2-2
CASSLGGTRGETQYF | TGTGCCAGCAGCTTAGGCGGGACTAGAGGAGAGACCCAGTACTTC | TRBD2 | TRBV7-6 | once | TRBJ2-5
CASSRGRIQETQYF | TGTGCCAGCAGTCGAGGTAGGATACAAGAGACCCAGTACTTC | . | TRBV6-1 | once | TRBJ2-5
CAWSIGGSGYEQYF | TGTGCCTGGAGTATTGGCGGGAGTGGTTACGAGCAGTACTTC | TRBD2 | TRBV30 | once | TRBJ2-7
CASRGQMNTEAFF | TGTGCCAGCAGAGGACAGATGAACACTGAAGCTTTCTTT | . | TRBV5-4 | . | TRBJ1-1
CAWSVQYTKNIQYF | TGTGCCTGGAGTGTACAATACACCAAAAACATTCAGTACTTC | . | TRBV30 | few | TRBJ2-4
CASYSGQGFVRPYEQYF | TGTGCCAGCTATAGCGGACAGGGCTTTGTTAGACCCTACGAGCAGTACTTC | TRBD1 | TRBV28 | . | TRBJ2-7
CASTPQGQRRQPQHF | TGTGCCAGTACTCCCCAAGGACAGAGACGGCAGCCCCAGCATTTT | . | TRBV19 | . | TRBJ1-5